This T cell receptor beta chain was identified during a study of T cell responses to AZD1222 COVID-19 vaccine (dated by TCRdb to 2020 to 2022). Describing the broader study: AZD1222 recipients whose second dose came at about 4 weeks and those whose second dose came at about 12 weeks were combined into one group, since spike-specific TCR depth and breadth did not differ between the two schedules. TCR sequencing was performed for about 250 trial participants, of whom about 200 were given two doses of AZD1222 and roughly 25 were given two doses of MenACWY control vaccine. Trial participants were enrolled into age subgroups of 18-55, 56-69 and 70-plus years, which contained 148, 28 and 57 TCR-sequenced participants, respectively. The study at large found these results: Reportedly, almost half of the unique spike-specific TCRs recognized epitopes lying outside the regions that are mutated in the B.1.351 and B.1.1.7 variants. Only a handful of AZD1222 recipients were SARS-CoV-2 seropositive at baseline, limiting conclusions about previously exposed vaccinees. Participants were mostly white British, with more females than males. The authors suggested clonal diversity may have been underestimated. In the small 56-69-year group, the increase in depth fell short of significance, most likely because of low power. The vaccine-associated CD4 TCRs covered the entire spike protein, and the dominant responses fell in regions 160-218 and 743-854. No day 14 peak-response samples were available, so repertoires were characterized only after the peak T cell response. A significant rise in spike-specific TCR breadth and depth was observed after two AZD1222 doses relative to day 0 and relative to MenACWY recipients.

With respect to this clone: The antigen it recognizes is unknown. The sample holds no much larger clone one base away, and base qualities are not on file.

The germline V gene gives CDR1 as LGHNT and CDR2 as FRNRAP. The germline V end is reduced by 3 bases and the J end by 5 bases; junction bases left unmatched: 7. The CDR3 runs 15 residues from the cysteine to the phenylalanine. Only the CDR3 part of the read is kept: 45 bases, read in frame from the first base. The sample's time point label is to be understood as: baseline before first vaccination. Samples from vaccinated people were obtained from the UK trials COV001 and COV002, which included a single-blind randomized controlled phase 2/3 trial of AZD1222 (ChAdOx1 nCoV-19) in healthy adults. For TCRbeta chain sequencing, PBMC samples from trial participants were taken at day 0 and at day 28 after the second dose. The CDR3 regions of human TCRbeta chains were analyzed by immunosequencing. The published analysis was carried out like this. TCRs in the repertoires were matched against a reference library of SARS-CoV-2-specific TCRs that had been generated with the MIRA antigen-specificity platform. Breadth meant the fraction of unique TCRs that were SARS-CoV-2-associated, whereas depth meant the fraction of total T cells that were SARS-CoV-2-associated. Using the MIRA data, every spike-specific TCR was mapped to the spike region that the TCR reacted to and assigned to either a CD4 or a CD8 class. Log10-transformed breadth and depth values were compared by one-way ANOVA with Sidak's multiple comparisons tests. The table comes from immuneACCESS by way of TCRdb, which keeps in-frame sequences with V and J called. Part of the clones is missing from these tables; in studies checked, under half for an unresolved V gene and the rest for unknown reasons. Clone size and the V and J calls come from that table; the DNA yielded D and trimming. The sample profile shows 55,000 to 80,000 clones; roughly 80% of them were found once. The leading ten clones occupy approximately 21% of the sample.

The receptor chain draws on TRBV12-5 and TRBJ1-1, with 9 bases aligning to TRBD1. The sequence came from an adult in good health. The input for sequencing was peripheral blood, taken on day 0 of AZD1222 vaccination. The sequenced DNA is TGTGCTAGTGGTTTAGGGACAGGGCTTAAAACTGAAGCTTTCTTT. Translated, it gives CASGLGTGLKTEAFF. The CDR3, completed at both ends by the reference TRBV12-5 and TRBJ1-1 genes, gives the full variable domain DARVTQTPRHKVTEMGQEVTMRCQPILGHNTVFWYRQTMMQGLELLAYFRNRAPLDDSGMPKDRFSAEMPDATLATLKIQPSEPRDSAVYFCASGLGTGLKTEAFFGQGTRLTVV.